This T cell receptor (beta chain) was identified during a study of blood T cell repertoires in COVID-19. As for the study in general: Sites in the United States, Italy and Spain provided acute and convalescent COVID-19 samples. Sample material is recorded as cDNA or gDNA derived from T cells, B-cell-depleted T cells, or PBMCs.

Per the study methods: Amplifying reference gene primers gave estimates of nucleated cell counts. Measured with immunoSEQ multiplex PCR; TCRdb has only the in-frame clones, and not every one. V and J calls and clone size come straight from that table; D and trimming were deduced from the DNA. The table includes about 240,000 clones, around nine tenths detected once. Germline V lookup: CDR1 MDHEN, CDR2 SYDVKM. The CDR3 has 14 amino acids. V was clipped by 7 bases and J by 8 bases, with 15 bases between them. The source of this sequence is a man aged 35 to 55 who had recovered from COVID-19. The chain employs TRBV28 and TRBJ1-6; D call uncertain. Sequencing was performed on PBMCs or T cells enriched from blood (not recorded which). CDR3 in amino acids: CASTDSLGDSPLHF. The CDR3 nucleotides read TGTGCCAGCACGGACTCCTTGGGAGATTCACCCCTCCACTTT.